A single T cell receptor (beta chain) is shown here with its context. Antigen: not known. This specimen comes from a study of CD8 T cells in ankylosing spondylitis. The study's findings and limits: Seemingly distinctive of ankylosing spondylitis blood was a TCR beta motif formed by eight highly homologous variants. Past studies reported some motif variants in reactive arthritis synovial fluid and blood.

TCRdb called the 5' RACE reads again in MiXCR, with one record for every CDR3 protein. There are 200,000 to 300,000 distinct CDR3 sequences in the sample; around 9.1% occur only once, and over 6.5% lies in the top ten. This CDR3 contains 14 residues. Germline values: CDR1 SGDLS, CDR2 YYNGEE. Trimming took 3 bases from V and 1 from J, leaving 10 bases between them. The TCR originated in a male donor with ankylosing spondylitis or in good health (not recorded which). The sample taken for sequencing was blood, either unsorted or a sorted T cell fraction (not recorded which). The chain links TRBV9 to TRBJ2-5; the D gene is possibly TRBD2 (6 bases). The CDR3 sequence is CASSALLAQETQYF. The CDR3 region has the DNA TGTGCCAGCAGCGCCCTACTAGCCCAAGAGACCCAGTACTTC.